Ten or more counts support the clone carrying this T cell receptor beta chain. Its matching antigen is unknown. This record belongs to a study of human T cells and chemical hapten exposure. Per germline, CDR1 WSHSY and CDR2 SAAADI. CDR3 length: 15 amino acids. The ends lost 6 bases at V and 4 bases at J; junction bases unmatched: 8. Time point given: healthy volunteer bleed at 6 weeks. The template was total RNA from unfractionated whole blood. The library gave individual cDNA molecules unique molecular identifiers. Original analysis: Per-sample TCR counts ranged from about 23,224 to 690,600, median 95,638. One entry per CDR3 protein, called by TCRdb with MiXCR from the RACE reads. TCRdb, not the original authors, processed these V and J calls. The sample includes some 65,000 distinct CDR3 sequences, around 6.3% of them seen just once. Whole-study results and caveats: Among TCRs, those above 1 in 1000 frequency were unaffected by DPC sensitization.

The sequenced material came from whole blood. This clonotype was obtained from a female donor in good health. Some clones in this sample may be carry-over from other donors' samples. This chain joins TRBV10-2 and TRBJ2-3, with TRBD2 identical over 9 bases. CDR3 sequence reads: CASRLASGNADTQYF. The CDR3 nucleotides read TGCGCCAGCAGGCTGGCTAGCGGGAACGCAGATACGCAGTATTTT.